A selection of T cell receptor beta chains follows, all from one sample in a study of blood T cell repertoires in COVID-19. Repertoires were generated with immunoSEQ multiplex PCR, while TCRdb's copy carries only in-frame clones and drops some. The profile shows some 270,000 clones, 80% to 90% of them singletons. The sequenced sample consisted of PBMCs or T cells enriched from blood (not recorded which). These TCRs come from a woman aged 25 to 39 with acute COVID-19. CDR3s include the opening cysteine and the closing phenylalanine or tryptophan. The order of the fields is clone size, J gene, V gene, D gene, CDR3 DNA, CDR3 protein. The D gene is left open where the match is weak. Clone sizes are given selectively: once, few, many, or a class where the clone is expanded.

clone_size: -; j_call: TRBJ2-2; v_call: TRBV5-1; d_call: -; cdr3_nt: TGCGCCAGCAGCTTGGGTCCAGCGTCGAACACCGGGGAGCTGTTTTTT; cdr3_aa: CASSLGPASNTGELFF
clone_size: -; j_call: TRBJ1-5; v_call: TRBV19; d_call: -; cdr3_nt: TGTGCCAGTAGAAACATATACAATCAGCCCCAGCATTTT; cdr3_aa: CASRNIYNQPQHF
clone_size: -; j_call: TRBJ2-2; v_call: TRBV6-5; d_call: -; cdr3_nt: TGTGCCAGCAGCCTAGGATGGGATGGGAGCGGGGAGCTGTTTTTT; cdr3_aa: CASSLGWDGSGELFF
clone_size: -; j_call: TRBJ2-7; v_call: TRBV27; d_call: -; cdr3_nt: TGTGCCAGCAGTTTAACAGCCCAAAGCTCCTACGAGCAGTACTTC; cdr3_aa: CASSLTAQSSYEQYF
clone_size: -; j_call: TRBJ2-7; v_call: TRBV6-6; d_call: TRBD1; cdr3_nt: TGTGCCGGTAAGGGGGCCCCTTCCTACGAGCAGTACTTC; cdr3_aa: CAGKGAPSYEQYF
clone_size: -; j_call: TRBJ2-3; v_call: TRBV3-1/TRBV3-2; d_call: TRBD2; cdr3_nt: TGTGCCAGCAGCCTATACCTCCGACTAGCGGGCCCGGAGGACACAGATACGCAGTATTTT; cdr3_aa: CASSLYLRLAGPEDTDTQYF
clone_size: -; j_call: TRBJ1-2; v_call: TRBV5-1; d_call: TRBD1; cdr3_nt: TGCGCCAGCAGCCAGGGGACAGGGGCCTATGGCTACACCTTC; cdr3_aa: CASSQGTGAYGYTF
clone_size: few; j_call: TRBJ2-7; v_call: TRBV30; d_call: -; cdr3_nt: TGTGCCTGGAGTCCTCTTGGGGGGAGCTCCTACGAGCAGTACTTC; cdr3_aa: CAWSPLGGSSYEQYF
clone_size: once; j_call: TRBJ1-3; v_call: TRBV7-9; d_call: -; cdr3_nt: TGTGCCAGCAGCTTGGGCCGAAGTAGGAACACCATATATTTT; cdr3_aa: CASSLGRSRNTIYF
clone_size: -; j_call: TRBJ2-6; v_call: TRBV9; d_call: -; cdr3_nt: TGTGCCAGCACCCCTACTAGGGTCGGGGCCAACGTCCTGACTTTC; cdr3_aa: CASTPTRVGANVLTF
clone_size: -; j_call: TRBJ2-1; v_call: TRBV5-1; d_call: TRBD1; cdr3_nt: TGCGCCAGCAGCTCGAGGACAGGGCTAAACAATGAGCAGTTCTTC; cdr3_aa: CASSSRTGLNNEQFF
clone_size: -; j_call: TRBJ2-7; v_call: TRBV4-1; d_call: -; cdr3_nt: TGCGCCAGCAGCCAAGAGGAAGCGGGCATTTCCTACGAGCAGTACTTC; cdr3_aa: CASSQEEAGISYEQYF
clone_size: -; j_call: TRBJ1-2; v_call: TRBV19; d_call: TRBD1; cdr3_nt: TGTGCCAGTAGTACCACCGGGACAGGGGGCGCCGCCGCCACCTTC; cdr3_aa: CASSTTGTGGAAATF
clone_size: -; j_call: TRBJ2-7; v_call: TRBV14; d_call: TRBD2; cdr3_nt: TGTGCCAGCAGCTCCATTAGCGGGAGGATCTACGAGCAGTACTTC; cdr3_aa: CASSSISGRIYEQYF
clone_size: -; j_call: TRBJ2-1; v_call: TRBV28; d_call: TRBD2; cdr3_nt: TGTGCCAGCAGTATAGCGGGTCCTAATGAGCAGTTCTTC; cdr3_aa: CASSIAGPNEQFF
clone_size: -; j_call: TRBJ2-1; v_call: TRBV2; d_call: -; cdr3_nt: TGTGCCAGCAGTGCCCAAGTGACAGATATTTACAATGAGCAGTTCTTC; cdr3_aa: CASSAQVTDIYNEQFF
clone_size: -; j_call: TRBJ2-7; v_call: TRBV5-5; d_call: TRBD2; cdr3_nt: TGTGCCAGCAGCTTGGGACTAGCGGGAGGAGAATCCTACGAGCAGTACTTC; cdr3_aa: CASSLGLAGGESYEQYF
clone_size: -; j_call: TRBJ1-5; v_call: TRBV28; d_call: -; cdr3_nt: TGTGCCAGCAAATCAGGGAAGGGTCAGCCCCAGCATTTT; cdr3_aa: CASKSGKGQPQHF
clone_size: -; j_call: TRBJ2-7; v_call: TRBV14; d_call: TRBD1; cdr3_nt: TGTGCCATCGGGACAGGGGTCGAGCAGTACTTC; cdr3_aa: CAIGTGVEQYF
clone_size: -; j_call: TRBJ2-3; v_call: TRBV2; d_call: TRBD2; cdr3_nt: TGTGCCGGGGAGACTAGCGGGATTTCGGATACGCAGTATTTT; cdr3_aa: CAGETSGISDTQYF
clone_size: -; j_call: TRBJ2-3; v_call: TRBV10-3; d_call: -; cdr3_nt: TGTGCCATCAGTGAGTCGTCGTCTCCGGCAGATACGCAGTATTTT; cdr3_aa: CAISESSSPADTQYF
clone_size: -; j_call: TRBJ2-1; v_call: TRBV7-9; d_call: TRBD1; cdr3_nt: TGTGCCAGCAGTTCCGGGACAGTTACCTTAGGGGAGCAGTTCTTC; cdr3_aa: CASSSGTVTLGEQFF
clone_size: -; j_call: TRBJ2-5; v_call: TRBV28; d_call: TRBD1; cdr3_nt: TGTGCCAGCAGCATTATCTCCCGGGACAGCCTCCAAGAGACCCAGTACTTC; cdr3_aa: CASSIISRDSLQETQYF
clone_size: -; j_call: TRBJ2-3; v_call: TRBV7-2; d_call: TRBD2; cdr3_nt: TGTGCCAGCAGCCCGGGACTAGCGGGGGGCACAGATACGCAGTATTTT; cdr3_aa: CASSPGLAGGTDTQYF
clone_size: -; j_call: TRBJ1-1; v_call: TRBV5-1; d_call: TRBD1; cdr3_nt: TGCGCCAGCAGCGCGGGACAGCTGAACACTGAAGCTTTCTTT; cdr3_aa: CASSAGQLNTEAFF
clone_size: -; j_call: TRBJ2-3; v_call: TRBV28; d_call: -; cdr3_nt: TGTGCCAGCAGTTTAAATCTCGTGGGCAGCAACACAGATACGCAGTATTTT; cdr3_aa: CASSLNLVGSNTDTQYF
clone_size: -; j_call: TRBJ2-3; v_call: TRBV19; d_call: -; cdr3_nt: TGTGCCAGTAGTATGGGTAGCGGAATCACAGATACGCAGTATTTT; cdr3_aa: CASSMGSGITDTQYF
clone_size: -; j_call: TRBJ2-7; v_call: TRBV5-1; d_call: -; cdr3_nt: TGCGCCAGCAGCGCAAGCGGGCAATACGAGCAGTACTTC; cdr3_aa: CASSASGQYEQYF
clone_size: -; j_call: TRBJ2-1; v_call: TRBV6-2/TRBV6-3; d_call: TRBD2; cdr3_nt: TGTGCCAGCAGCCCTAGCGGGAGGGCCGGAGAGCAGTTCTTC; cdr3_aa: CASSPSGRAGEQFF
clone_size: -; j_call: TRBJ2-1; v_call: TRBV7-9; d_call: TRBD2; cdr3_nt: TGTGCCAGCAGCTTAGCGGCTAGCGGGAGAGGTGAGCAGTTCTTC; cdr3_aa: CASSLAASGRGEQFF
clone_size: -; j_call: TRBJ1-1; v_call: TRBV19; d_call: -; cdr3_nt: TGTGCCAGTACCATGGGTCGGGGACTCACTGAAGCTTTCTTT; cdr3_aa: CASTMGRGLTEAFF
clone_size: -; j_call: TRBJ2-1; v_call: TRBV13; d_call: -; cdr3_nt: TGTGCCAGCAGCTTAGGACCCCCTCTATCGAATGAGCAGTTCTTC; cdr3_aa: CASSLGPPLSNEQFF
clone_size: once; j_call: TRBJ2-1; v_call: TRBV6-5; d_call: -; cdr3_nt: TGTGCCAGCAGCTCCAGTCGCTTCCCCTACAATGAGCAGTTCTTC; cdr3_aa: CASSSSRFPYNEQFF
clone_size: -; j_call: TRBJ2-1; v_call: TRBV5-1; d_call: TRBD2; cdr3_nt: TGCGCCAGCAGCCGGACTAGCGGGGGCAATGAGCAGTTCTTC; cdr3_aa: CASSRTSGGNEQFF
clone_size: -; j_call: TRBJ1-5; v_call: TRBV19; d_call: TRBD1; cdr3_nt: TGTGCCAGTTTCGGGGACAGTTTCCCTGGCGGGGATCAGCCCCAGCATTTT; cdr3_aa: CASFGDSFPGGDQPQHF
clone_size: -; j_call: TRBJ1-3; v_call: TRBV6-2/TRBV6-3; d_call: TRBD1; cdr3_nt: TGTGCCAGCAGTTACTCGACAGGGGCCAGCTCTGGAAACACCATATATTTT; cdr3_aa: CASSYSTGASSGNTIYF
clone_size: -; j_call: TRBJ1-2; v_call: TRBV28; d_call: TRBD1; cdr3_nt: TGTGCCAGCAGTCAACAACAGGGGGCTGGGAACTATGGCTACACCTTC; cdr3_aa: CASSQQQGAGNYGYTF
clone_size: -; j_call: TRBJ2-7; v_call: TRBV24-1; d_call: -; cdr3_nt: TGTGCCACCAGTGACCTCGACAGTGCCGAGCAGTACTTC; cdr3_aa: CATSDLDSAEQYF
clone_size: -; j_call: TRBJ2-2; v_call: TRBV12-3/TRBV12-4; d_call: TRBD1; cdr3_nt: TGTGCCAGCAGGGGACAGGTGACCGGGGAGCTGTTTTTT; cdr3_aa: CASRGQVTGELFF
clone_size: -; j_call: TRBJ1-6; v_call: TRBV4-2; d_call: TRBD1; cdr3_nt: TGTGCCAGCAGCCAAACCAACAGGGGTAATTCACCCCTCCACTTT; cdr3_aa: CASSQTNRGNSPLHF
clone_size: -; j_call: TRBJ1-1; v_call: TRBV11-2; d_call: -; cdr3_nt: TGTGCCAGCAGCATCCAAGGGGCGAACACTGAAGCTTTCTTT; cdr3_aa: CASSIQGANTEAFF
clone_size: -; j_call: TRBJ2-2; v_call: TRBV9; d_call: TRBD1; cdr3_nt: TGTGCCAGCGGACAGGGGATTGACACCGGGGAGCTGTTTTTT; cdr3_aa: CASGQGIDTGELFF
clone_size: -; j_call: TRBJ1-4; v_call: TRBV5-5; d_call: TRBD1; cdr3_nt: TGTGCCAGCAGCCAGGACAGGGTTGACGAAAAACTGTTTTTT; cdr3_aa: CASSQDRVDEKLFF
clone_size: -; j_call: TRBJ2-1; v_call: TRBV5-1; d_call: TRBD2; cdr3_nt: TGCGCCAGCAGCGACTCTAGCGGGAGGATCGATGAGCAGTTCTTC; cdr3_aa: CASSDSSGRIDEQFF
clone_size: -; j_call: TRBJ2-7; v_call: TRBV11-2; d_call: -; cdr3_nt: TGTGCCAGCAGCCAACAGGGCTACGAGCAGTACTTC; cdr3_aa: CASSQQGYEQYF
clone_size: -; j_call: TRBJ2-1; v_call: TRBV6-2/TRBV6-3; d_call: -; cdr3_nt: TGTGCCAGCAGTTTCGCGGGGAATGAGCAGTTCTTC; cdr3_aa: CASSFAGNEQFF
clone_size: -; j_call: TRBJ2-7; v_call: TRBV2; d_call: -; cdr3_nt: TGTGCCAGCAGTGAATTAGAGGGTAAGGAAGACGAGCAGTACTTC; cdr3_aa: CASSELEGKEDEQYF
clone_size: -; j_call: TRBJ2-2; v_call: TRBV27; d_call: -; cdr3_nt: TGTGCCAGCAGTTTGTTTACACTGGAGGTTGGCACCGGGGAGCTGTTTTTT; cdr3_aa: CASSLFTLEVGTGELFF
clone_size: -; j_call: TRBJ1-1; v_call: TRBV3-1/TRBV3-2; d_call: TRBD1; cdr3_nt: TGTGCCAGCAGCCAATATCCAGGGGGCCGGACTGAAGCTTTCTTT; cdr3_aa: CASSQYPGGRTEAFF
clone_size: once; j_call: TRBJ2-3; v_call: TRBV27; d_call: -; cdr3_nt: TGTGCCAGCAGGAGCCGGGGGGCCCCCGTCACAGATACGCAGTATTTT; cdr3_aa: CASRSRGAPVTDTQYF
clone_size: -; j_call: TRBJ2-1; v_call: TRBV4-2; d_call: TRBD2; cdr3_nt: TGTGCCAGCGGGGGACTAGCGGACTACAATGAGCAGTTCTTC; cdr3_aa: CASGGLADYNEQFF